One sample yielded the 26 T cell receptor beta chains listed below, sequenced in a study of glioma-infiltrating T cells after dendritic cell vaccination. Some clones are missing from TCRdb's copy, which holds only in-frame ones; the method was immunoSEQ multiplex PCR. The sample has around 100,000 clones, 80% to 90% seen once. The input for sequencing was blood, taken before dendritic cell vaccination. Receptors were obtained from a human donor with glioblastoma.

This clone has only one observation. The chain links TRBV5-1 to TRBJ2-7, with TRBD1 identical over 11 bases. V lost 1 base, J lost 4 bases, and 4 bases stayed unmatched. Germline V gene data show CDR1 as SGHRS and CDR2 as YFSETQ. CDR3 length: 15 amino acids. The CDR3 DNA follows: TGCGCCAGCAGCTTGTGGACAGGGGGCGGGTACGAGCAGTACTTC. Translation: CASSLWTGGGYEQYF. Full variable domain (outside the CDR3, taken from reference TRBV5-1 and TRBJ2-7): KAGVTQTPRYLIKTRGQQVTLSCSPISGHRSVSWYQQTPGQGLQFLFEYFSETQRNKGNFPGRFSGRQFSNSRSEMNVSTLELGDSALYLCASSLWTGGGYEQYFGPGTRLTVT.

Only one count was recorded for this clone. This chain links TRBV11-2 with TRBJ1-3; possibly TRBD1 for D (6 bases). The V end was cut by 4 bases, the J end by 4 bases, with 8 bases between. The CDR3 runs 13 residues. Germline V CDR1 and CDR2: SGHAT, FQNNGV. For the CDR3, the DNA is TGTGCCAGCAGCTGGACAGCAGGAAACACCATATATTTT. Translating it yields CASSWTAGNTIYF.

The gene calls are TRBV6-4 and TRBJ2-7; D not resolved. The V end was cut by 4 bases, the J end by 3 bases, with 10 bases between. The CDR3 consists of 13 residues. Per germline, CDR1 MRHNA and CDR2 SNTAGT. In nucleotides, the CDR3 is TGTGCCAGCAGTGTGGTGGTCGGCTACGAGCAGTACTTC. Translation: CASSVVVGYEQYF.

The chain is built from TRBV20-1 and TRBJ2-3; D unresolved. V shed 3 bases and J shed 7 bases, with 8 bases lying between them. The CDR3 sequence is 11 residues long. CDR1 is DFQATT, CDR2 SNEGSKA, per germline (reference sequence). The CDR3 loop reads CSASPENTQYF. CDR3 DNA sequence: TGCAGTGCTAGCCCGGAGAATACGCAGTATTTT.

In its sample, this clone was seen once. CDR3 amino acids: CASSFEGQTDTQYF. CDR3 nucleotides: TGTGCCAGCAGCTTCGAAGGACAGACAGATACGCAGTATTTT. This chain uses TRBV5-5 with TRBJ2-3; D may be TRBD1 (6 bases). The germline gives CDR1 SGHKS, CDR2 YYEKEE (reference sequence). The CDR3 is 14 amino acids. Trimming left V 2 bases short and J 3 bases short, with 10 bases between.

The J gene is TRBJ2-4, the V gene TRBV9; 7 bases are shared with TRBD2. Germline CDR1 SGDLS, CDR2 YYNGEE. CDR3 size: 15 residues. Trimming cost V 3 bases and J 3 bases; bases outside gene matches: 6. For the CDR3, the DNA is TGTGCCAGCAGCGCGAGCGGGGTTGGCAAAAACATTCAGTACTTC. Translation: CASSASGVGKNIQYF.

V usage is TRBV30 and J usage is TRBJ2-5, with D maybe TRBD2 (6 bases). Germline V gives CDR1 GTSNPN, CDR2 SVGIG (reference sequence). V dropped 4 bases and J dropped 5 bases, with 20 bases sitting between them. CDR3 length: 15 amino acids. CDR3 sequence: CAWTLMGGFGETQYF. CDR3 sequence (DNA): TGTGCCTGGACCCTTATGGGAGGATTCGGGGAGACCCAGTACTTC.

Many counts were recorded for this clone. The genes are TRBV10-3 and TRBJ1-3; D is perhaps TRBD1 (5 bases). CDR1 and CDR2 (germline): ENHRY, SYGVKD. The CDR3 has 13 amino acids. Trimming cost V 5 bases and J 2 bases, with 7 bases left between them. This CDR3 reads CAISLGAGNTIYF. DNA for the CDR3: TGTGCCATCAGTTTAGGGGCTGGAAACACCATATATTTT.

The gene calls are TRBV14 and TRBJ2-5, with 7 bases aligning to TRBD2. CDR3 length: 15 residues. V shed 6 bases and J 5 bases; nucleotides not matched to a gene: 12. Germline CDR1 SGHDN, CDR2 FVKESK. In nucleotides, the CDR3 is TGTGCCAGCAGTCAATCTGGGGGACTATTGGAGACCCAGTACTTC. Residues: CASSQSGGLLETQYF.

The rearrangement uses TRBV7-9 and TRBJ2-1; TRBD2 is a possible D gene (5 bases). Germline CDR1 reads SEHNR; CDR2 reads FQNEAQ (reference sequence). The CDR3 is made up of 16 amino acids. Deletions cut 5 bases from V and 12 bases from J, with 26 bases between. The CDR3 reads CASSPNPGLAVRGQFF. The CDR3 DNA follows: TGTGCCAGCAGCCCCAACCCGGGTCTTGCGGTACGGGGGCAGTTCTTC.

The V call is TRBV19, the J call TRBJ2-5, with D possibly TRBD2 on 5 matching bases. V was clipped by 5 bases and J by 5 bases, with 12 bases between them. The CDR3 consists of 13 residues. Germline V lookup: CDR1 LNHDA, CDR2 SQIVND (reference sequence). This CDR3 is CASSATSAETQYF. The CDR3 DNA reads TGTGCCAGTAGTGCAACTAGTGCGGAGACCCAGTACTTC.

The rearrangement joins TRBV11-1 to TRBJ2-7, with TRBD1 identical over 7 bases. CDR1 and CDR2 (germline): SGHAT, FQDESV (reference sequence). V dropped 6 bases and J dropped 2; count of bases not matched to a gene: 10. The CDR3 runs to 15 residues. In DNA, the CDR3 is TGTGCCAGCAGATCTAAAACAGGGGTCGCCTACGAGCAGTACTTC. It encodes CASRSKTGVAYEQYF.

The chain joins TRBV5-1 to TRBJ2-7, with 8 bases matching TRBD1. The CDR3 consists of 13 residues. The germline gives CDR1 SGHRS, CDR2 YFSETQ. Unmatched junction bases numbered 1, after V lost 3 bases and J lost 2 bases. CDR3 nucleotides: TGCGCCAGCAGCTGGGGACAGGCCTACGAGCAGTACTTC. Its protein is CASSWGQAYEQYF.

The chain joins TRBV10-2 to TRBJ2-7; possibly TRBD1 for D (5 bases). Trimming cost V 6 bases and J 3 bases, with 9 bases left between them. Germline CDR1 and CDR2: WSHSY and SAAADI. The CDR3 has 12 residues. CDR3 protein: CASSTDSYEQYF. The CDR3 region has the DNA TGCGCCAGCAGCACCGACAGCTACGAGCAGTACTTC.

The chain is built from TRBV7-9 and TRBJ2-3; maybe TRBD2 (7 bases). CDR3 size: 13 residues. Germline lookup yields CDR1 SEHNR and CDR2 FQNEAQ (reference sequence). The ends were cut back, 3 bases at V and 4 bases at J, with 8 bases in the middle. CDR3 residues: CASSFGGPDTQYF. The CDR3 DNA sequence: TGTGCCAGCAGCTTCGGGGGGCCAGATACGCAGTATTTT.

This clone was picked up a small number of times. The V gene is TRBV6-6, the J gene TRBJ1-2; D is unclear. Deletions cut 1 base from V and 4 bases from J, with 13 bases between. CDR1 and CDR2 from the germline V gene are MNHNY and SVGAGI (reference sequence). CDR3 length equals 15 residues. CDR3 residues: CASSYFHGPSYGYTF. In nucleotides, the CDR3 is TGTGCCAGCAGTTACTTTCATGGCCCCTCCTATGGCTACACCTTC.

The CDR3 protein is CASSEVGWVRADGYTF. In DNA form, the CDR3 reads TGTGCCAGCAGTGAAGTCGGTTGGGTCAGGGCGGATGGCTACACCTTC. This rearrangement joins TRBV6-1 to TRBJ1-2, with D perhaps matching TRBD1 (5 bases). Germline CDR1 reads MNHNS; CDR2 reads SASEGT. The CDR3 is 16 residues long. V was pared by 1 base and J by 6 bases, with 18 bases between.

The chain recombines TRBV5-1 with TRBJ1-6; D remains ambiguous. Trimming shortened V by 0 bases and J by 4 bases, and 8 bases separated the two germline ends. CDR1 and CDR2 (germline): SGHRS, YFSETQ. The CDR3 sequence is 15 residues long. CDR3 nucleotides: TGCGCCAGCAGCTTGGATGGCCGTTATAATTCACCCCTCCACTTT. Translation: CASSLDGRYNSPLHF.

The CDR3 nucleotides read TGTGCCAGTAGTATCTTCCTGGGACAGGGGACTGTTGAGGGTTTCTTT. This encodes CASSIFLGQGTVEGFF. The rearrangement joins TRBV19 to TRBJ1-1, with 10 bases matching TRBD1. The V and J ends lost 3 bases and 13 bases, in that order; junction bases with no gene match: 17. Germline CDR1 LNHDA, CDR2 SQIVND (reference sequence). This CDR3 comprises 16 residues.

The chain carries TRBV4-1 and TRBJ2-7, with 7 positions matching TRBD2. Germline-derived CDR1 and CDR2 are MGHRA and YSYEKL. J was trimmed by 4 bases and V by 0 bases; bases with no gene match: 6. CDR3 length equals 15 residues. CDR3 in DNA: TGCGCCAGCAGCCAAGATGCCGGGACTACATACGAGCAGTACTTC. Its translation: CASSQDAGTTYEQYF.

The J gene is TRBJ1-1, the V gene TRBV5-1; a possible D gene is TRBD1 (6 bases). V lost 1 base and J lost 5, with 12 bases in between. CDR1 is SGHRS and CDR2 is YFSETQ in the germline V gene. The CDR3 is 14 amino acids. The CDR3, as DNA: TGCGCCAGCAGCTTGTGGGGGCAGTGGACTGAAGCTTTCTTT. This codes for CASSLWGQWTEAFF.

This rearrangement joins TRBV15 to TRBJ1-1; TRBD1 might be the D (5 bases). Deletions cut 6 bases from V and 7 bases from J, with 15 bases between. Per the germline V gene, CDR1 is LNHNV and CDR2 is YYDKDF (reference sequence). CDR3 size: 13 residues. The CDR3: CATRDTVGGEAFF. In nucleotides, the CDR3 is TGTGCCACCAGAGATACCGTCGGGGGTGAAGCTTTCTTT.

This clone was seen more than once but under ten times. This chain uses TRBV11-2 with TRBJ2-2; maybe TRBD1 (7 bases). With 6 bases removed from V and 7 bases from J, the gap between germline ends came to 15 bases. The CDR3 consists of 14 residues. The germline CDR1 and CDR2 sequences are SGHAT and FQNNGV. The CDR3 loop reads CASRSTQGGGELFF. CDR3 DNA: TGTGCCAGCAGATCCACCCAGGGGGGCGGGGAGCTGTTTTTT.

The rearrangement links TRBV11-3 to TRBJ2-2; no reliable D call. V was shortened by 0 bases and J by 4 bases, with 15 bases between the two germline ends. CDR3 length equals 17 residues. CDR1 is SGHNT, CDR2 YENEEA, per germline. The CDR3 sequence: CASSLDELRTPTGELFF. The DNA for the CDR3 is TGTGCCAGCAGCTTAGATGAACTACGTACCCCCACCGGGGAGCTGTTTTTT.

On this clone: This same CDR3 is encoded by further DNA sequences in the sample. The chain recombines TRBV30 with TRBJ1-1; D not certain. Germline V gene lookup returns CDR1 GTSNPN and CDR2 SVGIG (reference sequence). There are 13 residues in the CDR3. With 1 base removed from V and 1 base from J, the gap between germline ends came to 7 bases. The CDR3 DNA reads TGTGCCTGGAGTGGCGGGGAGAACACTGAAGCTTTCTTT. Translation gives CAWSGGENTEAFF.

The chain carries TRBV9 and TRBJ2-5; a possible D gene is TRBD1 (5 bases). V gave up 4 bases and J gave up 5 bases, with 15 bases separating them. Germline V gene sequence: CDR1 SGDLS, CDR2 YYNGEE. This CDR3 is built from 14 residues. The CDR3 nucleotides read TGTGCCAGCAGCAAAACCCTGGGGCGGGAGACCCAGTACTTC. Translating it yields CASSKTLGRETQYF. Drawing the rest from reference TRBV9 and TRBJ2-5, the complete variable domain is DSGVTQTPKHLITATGQRVTLRCSPRSGDLSVYWYQQSLDQGLQFLIQYYNGEERAKGNILERFSAQQFPDLHSELNLSSLELGDSALYFCASSKTLGRETQYFGPGTRLLVL.